This is a list of T cell receptor beta chains from one sample in a study of T cells after yellow fever vaccination. TCRdb re-called the 5' RACE reads through MiXCR, storing one row per CDR3 protein. The sample lists around 610,000 distinct CDR3 sequences; roughly 14% were seen once. The input for sequencing was PBMCs, taken on the day of the yellow fever booster vaccination. Receptors originate from a man aged 25-40 years who received the YFV17D yellow fever vaccine. The CDR3 runs from the conserved cysteine through the conserved F or W.

V: TRBV20-1; J: TRBJ2-1; CDR3: CSYRELNEQFF
V: TRBV19; J: TRBJ2-7; CDR3: CATSPIAGVYEQYF
V: TRBV7-9; J: TRBJ2-2; CDR3: CASSPFTGELFF
V: TRBV14; J: TRBJ2-2; CDR3: CASSQPTSGRRAGELFF
V: TRBV6-2/TRBV6-3; J: TRBJ1-4; CDR3: CASLPRTEKLFF
V: TRBV25-1; J: TRBJ2-1; CDR3: CASSELTLDEGVVYNEQFF
V: TRBV27; J: TRBJ1-1; CDR3: CASMYWGSTEAFF
V: TRBV4-1; J: TRBJ2-1; CDR3: CASSQLSGGYNEQFF
V: TRBV7-8; J: TRBJ2-1; CDR3: CASSPKNSNEQFF
V: TRBV20-1; J: TRBJ2-5; CDR3: CSARDSSHGGSGETQYF
V: TRBV28; J: TRBJ2-3; CDR3: CASRASGTGFYTQYF
V: TRBV10-3; J: TRBJ2-5; CDR3: CAISEWIVATQYF
V: TRBV5-1; J: TRBJ2-7; CDR3: CATRSGTRVDEQYF
V: TRBV7-2; J: TRBJ2-5; CDR3: CASSLRSEQTQYF
V: TRBV10-3; J: TRBJ1-2; CDR3: CAISEEEEFYGYTF
V: TRBV5-1; J: TRBJ1-6; CDR3: CASSLGDRLTSPLHF
V: TRBV29-1; J: TRBJ2-3; CDR3: CSVLEIAGDTQYF
V: TRBV5-6; J: TRBJ2-2; CDR3: CASSRAGTGAGELFF
V: TRBV5-6; J: TRBJ2-1; CDR3: CASSFRTRNFNEQFF
V: TRBV3-1; J: TRBJ2-5; CDR3: CASSESGRAIKTQYF
V: TRBV20-1; J: TRBJ1-4; CDR3: CCARYRGSANEKLFF
V: TRBV24-1; J: TRBJ2-3; CDR3: CATSDYRVTDTQYF
V: TRBV6-5; J: TRBJ2-5; CDR3: CASSYDRGGRETQYF
V: TRBV27; J: TRBJ1-6; CDR3: CASSFYRVESYNSPLHF
V: TRBV7-9; J: TRBJ2-7; CDR3: CASTPTSGAYEQYF
V: TRBV4-3; J: TRBJ2-4; CDR3: CASSYGDSGIQYF
V: TRBV28; J: TRBJ2-1; CDR3: CASSAPTSGREQFF
V: TRBV6-5; J: TRBJ1-5; CDR3: CASSYSRANQPQHF